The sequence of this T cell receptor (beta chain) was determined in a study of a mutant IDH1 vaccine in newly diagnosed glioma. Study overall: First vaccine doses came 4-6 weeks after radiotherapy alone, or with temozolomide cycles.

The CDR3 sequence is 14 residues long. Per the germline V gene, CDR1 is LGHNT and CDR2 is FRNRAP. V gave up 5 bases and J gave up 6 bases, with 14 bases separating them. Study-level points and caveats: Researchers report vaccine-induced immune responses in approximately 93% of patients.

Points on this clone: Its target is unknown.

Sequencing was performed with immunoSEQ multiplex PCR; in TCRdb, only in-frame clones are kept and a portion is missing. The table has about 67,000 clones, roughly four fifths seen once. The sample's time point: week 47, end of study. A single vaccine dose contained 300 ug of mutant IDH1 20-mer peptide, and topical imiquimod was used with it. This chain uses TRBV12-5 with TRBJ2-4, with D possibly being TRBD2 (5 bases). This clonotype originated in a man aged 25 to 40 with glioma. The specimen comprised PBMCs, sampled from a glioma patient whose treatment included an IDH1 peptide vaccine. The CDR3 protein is CASGPGMGSNIQYF. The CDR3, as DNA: TGTGCTAGTGGTCCCGGGATGGGTTCAAACATTCAGTACTTC.